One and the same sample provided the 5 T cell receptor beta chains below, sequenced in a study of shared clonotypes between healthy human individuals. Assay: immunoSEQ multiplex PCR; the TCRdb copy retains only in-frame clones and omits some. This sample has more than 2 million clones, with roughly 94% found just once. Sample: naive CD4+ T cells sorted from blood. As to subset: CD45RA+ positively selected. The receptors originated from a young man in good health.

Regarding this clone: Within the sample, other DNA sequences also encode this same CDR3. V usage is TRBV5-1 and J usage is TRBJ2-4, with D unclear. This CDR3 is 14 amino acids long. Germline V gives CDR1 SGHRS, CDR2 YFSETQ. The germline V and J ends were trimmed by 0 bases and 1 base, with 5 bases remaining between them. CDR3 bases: TGCGCCAGCAGCTTGGGTGGCGCCAAAAACATTCAGTACTTC. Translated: CASSLGGAKNIQYF.

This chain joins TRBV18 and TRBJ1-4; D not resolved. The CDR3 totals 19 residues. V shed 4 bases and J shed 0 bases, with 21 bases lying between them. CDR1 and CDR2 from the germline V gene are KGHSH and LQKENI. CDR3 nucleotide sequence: TGTGCCAGCTCACGTCGAAAAGGATTGTCGGACCCAACTAATGAAAAACTGTTTTTT. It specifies CASSRRKGLSDPTNEKLFF.

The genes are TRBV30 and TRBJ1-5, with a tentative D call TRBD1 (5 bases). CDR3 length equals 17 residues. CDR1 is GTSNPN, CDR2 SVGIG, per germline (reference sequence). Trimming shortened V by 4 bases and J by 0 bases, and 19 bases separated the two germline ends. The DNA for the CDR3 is TGTGCCTGGACTGTTTCTAAAACAGGAAATAGCAATCAGCCCCAGCATTTT. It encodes CAWTVSKTGNSNQPQHF.

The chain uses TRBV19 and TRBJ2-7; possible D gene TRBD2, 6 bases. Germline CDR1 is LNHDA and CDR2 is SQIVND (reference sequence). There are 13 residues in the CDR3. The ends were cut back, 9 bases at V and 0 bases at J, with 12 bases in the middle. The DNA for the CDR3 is TGTGCCAGCCGCGGGACCGACTCCTACGAGCAGTACTTC. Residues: CASRGTDSYEQYF.

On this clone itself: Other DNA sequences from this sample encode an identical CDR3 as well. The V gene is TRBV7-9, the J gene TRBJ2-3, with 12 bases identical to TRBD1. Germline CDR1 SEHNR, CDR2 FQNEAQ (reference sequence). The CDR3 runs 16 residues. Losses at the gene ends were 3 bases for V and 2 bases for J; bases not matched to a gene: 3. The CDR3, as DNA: TGTGCCAGCAGCTTCCGGGACAGGGGGCCCACAGATACGCAGTATTTT. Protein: CASSFRDRGPTDTQYF.